The 9 T cell receptor beta chains listed next were all sequenced from one sample in a study of blood T cell repertoires in COVID-19. Clones were sequenced by immunoSEQ multiplex PCR, and TCRdb holds only the in-frame ones, with some missing. Of around 110,000 clones listed, under 85% are singletons. Sequencing used peripheral blood. The receptor source for this set is a woman aged 60-70 years with acute or convalescent COVID-19.

The rearrangement uses TRBV6-5 and TRBJ2-7, with 7 bases lining up with TRBD2. The CDR3 runs to 14 residues. CDR1 is MNHEY and CDR2 is SVGAGI in the germline V gene. V lost 5 bases and J lost 3; bases outside the gene matches: 7. This CDR3 is CASSQAPGGYEQYF. Written as DNA, the CDR3 is TGTGCCAGCAGTCAGGCCCCGGGGGGCTACGAGCAGTACTTC.

This clone was detected only once. The V and J genes are TRBV12-5 and TRBJ2-3; 8 bases fit TRBD2. The CDR3 sequence is 16 residues long. The V segment lost 7 bases and the J segment 4 bases; nucleotides outside the gene matches: 13. Germline V gives CDR1 LGHNT, CDR2 FRNRAP. CDR3 region: CASALLYRGGSDTQYF. CDR3 nucleotides: TGTGCTAGTGCCCTCCTCTACCGGGGGGGATCAGATACGCAGTATTTT.

J is TRBJ2-7 and V is TRBV19; a weak D match, TRBD2 (6 bases). Germline loops: CDR1 LNHDA, CDR2 SQIVND (reference sequence). The V end lost 5 bases, the J end lost 2 bases, and 16 bases lay between the germline ends. CDR3 length: 15 residues. DNA of the CDR3: TGTGCCAGTAGTCCTACCGGGACTGGGGCCTACGAGCAGTACTTC. As protein: CASSPTGTGAYEQYF.

The chain combines TRBV2 with TRBJ1-1; possible D gene TRBD1, 5 bases. The CDR3 contains 15 residues. V lost 5 bases and J lost 0, with 13 bases in between. CDR1 and CDR2 (germline): SNHLY, FYNNEI. The CDR3: CASSSDSLMNTEAFF. CDR3 nucleotide sequence: TGTGCCAGCAGTTCTGACAGCCTTATGAACACTGAAGCTTTCTTT.

This chain joins TRBV9 and TRBJ1-2, with TRBD1 matching over 9 bases. Trimming at V came to 4 bases and at J to 1 base, leaving 11 bases not matched to a gene. Germline CDR1 SGDLS, CDR2 YYNGEE. This CDR3 has 17 amino acids. In DNA, the CDR3 is TGTGCCAGCAGCCCTCGGACAGGGGATCCTTTTAACTATGGCTACACCTTC. It translates to CASSPRTGDPFNYGYTF.

This chain links TRBV27 with TRBJ2-2, with D tentatively TRBD2 (6 bases). Germline assignment: CDR1 MNHEY and CDR2 SMNVEV (reference sequence). The ends were cut back, 1 base at V and 6 bases at J, with 9 bases in the middle. The CDR3 consists of 14 residues. CDR3 coding DNA: TGTGCCAGCAGTTTATATGGGGAGGCCGGGGAGCTGTTTTTT. This translates into CASSLYGEAGELFF.

The chain carries TRBV27 and TRBJ2-7, with 10 bases fitting TRBD1. V was clipped by 8 bases and J by 2 bases; unmatched bases: 6. Germline CDR1 and CDR2: MNHEY and SMNVEV (reference sequence). The CDR3 extends over 14 amino acids. The CDR3 sequence is CASGRTGGPYEQYF. CDR3 DNA: TGTGCCAGCGGAAGGACAGGGGGTCCCTACGAGCAGTACTTC.

This clone has a count of ten or more. In nucleotides, the CDR3 is TGTGCCAGCAGCTTGAAGGGAGAACCATACGAGCAGTACTTC. This encodes CASSLKGEPYEQYF. The chain combines TRBV5-4 with TRBJ2-7; D may be TRBD2 (5 bases). V was cut by 1 base and J by 4 bases, with 12 bases left in between. This CDR3 comprises 14 residues. Germline lookup yields CDR1 SGHNT and CDR2 YYREEE (reference sequence).

The chain joins TRBV13 to TRBJ1-1; D gene ambiguous. Germline CDR1 PRHDT, CDR2 FYEKMQ (reference sequence). This CDR3 has 14 amino acids. Trimming pared 0 bases from V and 2 bases from J, leaving 7 bases between. The CDR3 bases are TGTGCCAGCAGCTTAGGGTCGCTAAACACTGAAGCTTTCTTT. Protein sequence: CASSLGSLNTEAFF.